Below are 25 T cell receptor beta chains sequenced from a single sample in a study of T-cell memory formation after mild COVID-19. One entry per CDR3 protein results from TCRdb running MiXCR on the 5' RACE reads. The top ten hold 7.5% to 9.5% of the sample, which has 350,000 to 500,000 distinct CDR3 sequences, 20% seen once. Sequencing was performed on PBMCs or a T cell subset sorted from them (not recorded which). These TCRs come from an adult woman who had mild COVID-19 (a few samples of this study predate the infection). Cell type and time point are not known.

A note on this clonotype: A junction boundary mismatches the germline segment, possibly from a read error. V usage is TRBV7-7 and J usage is TRBJ2-1, with 12 bases identical to TRBD2. CDR3 length equals 15 residues. CDR1 SSHAT and CDR2 FNYEAQ come from the germline V gene (reference sequence). CDR3 loop: CASSPQGLAGNEQFF. CDR3 DNA sequence: TGTGCTAGCAGCCCTCAAGGACTAGCGGGAAATGAGCAGTTCTTC.

In this sample, this clonotype turned up a few times. The rearrangement links TRBV12-3 or TRBV12-4 to TRBJ2-7, with unresolved D. The CDR3 is 15 residues long. V lost 5 bases to trimming and J lost 6 bases, with 20 bases between them. CDR3 in amino acids: CASSPSDMPLGEQYF. The CDR3 region has the DNA TGTGCCAGCAGTCCCAGTGATATGCCCCTCGGCGAGCAGTACTTC.

The rearrangement uses TRBV7-9 and TRBJ2-5; possible D gene TRBD1, 6 bases. Trimming took off 3 bases at V and 0 bases at J, with 17 bases between the two ends. CDR1 is SEHNR and CDR2 is FQNEAQ in the germline V gene (reference sequence). CDR3 length equals 17 residues. CDR3 sequence (DNA): TGTGCCAGCAGCTTCGGGGAACCGCAGGGGAACCAAGAGACCCAGTACTTC. Amino acids: CASSFGEPQGNQETQYF.

V gene TRBV5-1 combines with J gene TRBJ2-3, with TRBD1 identical over 8 bases. Germline CDR1 and CDR2: SGHRS and YFSETQ. This CDR3 contains 14 residues. V lost 7 bases, J lost 2 bases, and 6 bases stayed unmatched. CDR3 sequence reads: CASGQGANTDTQYF. DNA for the CDR3: TGCGCCAGCGGGCAGGGGGCCAACACAGATACGCAGTATTTT.

This chain links TRBV15 with TRBJ1-5; 9 bases align to TRBD1. Trimming cost V 1 base and J 7 bases; bases outside gene matches: 5. Germline V lookup: CDR1 LNHNV, CDR2 YYDKDF (reference sequence). The CDR3 runs to 15 residues. The CDR3 reads CATSRGDREGQPQHF. In DNA, the CDR3 is TGTGCCACCAGCAGAGGGGACAGGGAAGGCCAGCCCCAGCATTTT. Variable domain in full (rest from reference TRBV15 and TRBJ1-5): DAMVIQNPRYQVTQFGKPVTLSCSQTLNHNVMYWYQQKSSQAPKLLFHYYDKDFNNEADTPDNFQSRRPNTSFCFLDIRSPGLGDTAMYLCATSRGDREGQPQHFGDGTRLSIL.

The CDR3 here is CAIQGGSYNEQFF. The CDR3 bases are TGTGCCATCCAGGGGGGCTCCTACAATGAGCAGTTCTTC. This chain uses TRBV28 with TRBJ2-1; a weak D match, TRBD1 (7 bases). Looked up from germline, CDR1 is MDHEN and CDR2 is SYDVKM. Trimming stripped 10 bases from V and 0 bases from J, with 10 bases between. This CDR3 contains 13 residues.

This clonotype was counted between two and nine times. The chain joins TRBV7-2 to TRBJ2-5; D not certain. The CDR3 sequence is 14 residues long. V was shortened by 5 bases and J by 1 base, with 11 bases between the two germline ends. Germline V gene data show CDR1 as SGHTA and CDR2 as FQGNSA. The CDR3 here is CASSPGRRQETQYF. The CDR3 DNA sequence: TGTGCCAGCAGCCCCGGACGGCGCCAAGAGACCCAGTACTTC.

The CDR3 sequence is CASSQDMGGVSYEQYF. CDR3 sequence (DNA): TGCGCCAGCAGCCAAGATATGGGAGGAGTATCCTACGAGCAGTACTTC. V gene TRBV4-1 combines with J gene TRBJ2-7, with a tentative D call TRBD2 (6 bases). V lost 0 bases to trimming and J lost 1 base, with 13 bases between them. The CDR3 is made up of 16 amino acids. Germline CDR1 is MGHRA and CDR2 is YSYEKL.

V gene TRBV5-1 combines with J gene TRBJ2-2, with D tentatively TRBD2 (5 bases). The CDR3 is 16 residues long. Trimming removed 1 base at V and 4 bases at J, with 14 bases between. Per the germline V gene, CDR1 is SGHRS and CDR2 is YFSETQ. CDR3 sequence reads: CASSLLRGVSTGELFF. The CDR3 DNA reads as TGCGCCAGCAGCTTGTTACGGGGAGTTAGCACCGGGGAGCTGTTTTTT. The variable domain in full, with the rest retrieved from reference TRBV5-1 and TRBJ2-2, is KAGVTQTPRYLIKTRGQQVTLSCSPISGHRSVSWYQQTPGQGLQFLFEYFSETQRNKGNFPGRFSGRQFSNSRSEMNVSTLELGDSALYLCASSLLRGVSTGELFFGEGSRLTVL.

This clonotype was seen only a few times. The chain couples TRBV12-3 or TRBV12-4 to TRBJ1-2, with D uncertain. This CDR3 comprises 11 residues. The V end lost 3 bases, the J end lost 9 bases, and 8 bases lay between the germline ends. This chain's CDR3 is CASSFGGRYTF. The CDR3 DNA is TGTGCCAGCAGTTTCGGCGGACGCTACACCTTC.

A few counts support this clonotype. This rearrangement joins TRBV7-2 to TRBJ2-3; no firm D call. The germline V gene encodes CDR1 SGHTA and CDR2 FQGNSA. V gave up 1 base and J gave up 0 bases, with 8 bases separating them. The CDR3 length is 15 residues. Here the CDR3 DNA reads TGTGCCAGCAGCTTAGTCCTAACTAGCACAGATACGCAGTATTTT. Translation: CASSLVLTSTDTQYF.

This clonotype was seen just once. The rearrangement joins TRBV2 to TRBJ2-2; TRBD2 matches at 7 bases. Looked up from germline, CDR1 is SNHLY and CDR2 is FYNNEI. J was trimmed by 7 bases and V by 5 bases; bases with no gene match: 13. The CDR3 totals 16 residues. Here the CDR3 DNA reads TGTGCCAGCAGTTACAGCGGGAACGGAGGAGGCGGGGAGCTGTTTTTT. This encodes CASSYSGNGGGGELFF.

The chain is built from TRBV4-1 and TRBJ2-1; no clear D gene. CDR1 and CDR2 (germline): MGHRA, YSYEKL. The CDR3 extends over 14 amino acids. V was shortened by 1 base and J by 4 bases, with 8 bases between the two germline ends. The CDR3 bases are TGCGCCAGCAGCCAAGGTCCAGAGTACAATGAGCAGTTCTTC. Translating it yields CASSQGPEYNEQFF.

This clonotype was observed at least ten times. The rearrangement links TRBV7-8 to TRBJ2-7, with 8 bases aligning to TRBD1. The CDR3 consists of 15 residues. Per the germline V gene, CDR1 is SGHVS and CDR2 is FQNEAQ. The V gene end was trimmed by 3 bases and the J gene end by 4 bases; junction bases not matched to a gene: 8. In DNA form, the CDR3 reads TGTGCCAGCAGCTTGGGACCGGACAGGGTTTACGAGCAGTACTTC. This sequence encodes CASSLGPDRVYEQYF.

A few counts support this clonotype. For the CDR3, the DNA is TGTGCCAGCAGCTTGGACGAGGGAGGTTATACGCAGTATTTT. Translating it yields CASSLDEGGYTQYF. The chain joins TRBV7-6 to TRBJ2-3; D is perhaps TRBD2 (6 bases). This CDR3 is built from 14 residues. V was clipped by 3 bases and J by 7 bases, with 14 bases between them. The V gene's germline CDR1 is SGHVS and CDR2 FNYEAQ.

The genes are TRBV9 and TRBJ1-2; D gene ambiguous. Trimming cost V 0 bases and J 5 bases, with 8 bases left between them. The CDR3 has 13 amino acids. Per the germline V gene, CDR1 is SGDLS and CDR2 is YYNGEE. DNA for the CDR3: TGTGCCAGCAGCGTAGTGGGTGGTTATGGCTACACCTTC. Translating gives CASSVVGGYGYTF.

The J gene is TRBJ2-4, the V gene TRBV19, with D possibly TRBD2 on 5 matching bases. The CDR3 is 16 amino acids. V lost 2 bases and J lost 0, with 11 bases in between. The germline V gene has CDR1 LNHDA and CDR2 SQIVND (reference sequence). DNA of the CDR3: TGTGCCAGTAGTATATCCGGGAAAGGAGCCAAAAACATTCAGTACTTC. Amino acid sequence: CASSISGKGAKNIQYF.

This clonotype came up once. V usage is TRBV7-9 and J usage is TRBJ1-2, with TRBD1 matching over 9 bases. The germline CDR1 and CDR2 sequences are SEHNR and FQNEAQ (reference sequence). With 4 bases clipped from V and 2 bases from J, the junction kept 8 bases outside the gene matches. The CDR3 contains 16 residues. Here the CDR3 reads CASSSGTGKGNYGYTF. CDR3 DNA: TGTGCCAGCAGCTCCGGGACAGGGAAGGGAAACTATGGCTACACCTTC.

This clonotype appeared many times. The chain is built from TRBV9 and TRBJ2-2; 7 bases line up with TRBD2. The germline gives CDR1 SGDLS, CDR2 YYNGEE. Trimming cost V 7 bases and J 5 bases; bases outside gene matches: 11. This CDR3 region has 15 residues. The CDR3 loop is CASGGGGSGTGELFF. The CDR3 DNA follows: TGTGCCAGCGGGGGTGGCGGGAGTGGTACCGGGGAGCTGTTTTTT.

This clonotype showed up just a few times. The chain couples TRBV10-3 to TRBJ2-7; TRBD2 matches 9 bases. J gave up 4 bases and V 9 bases, and 13 bases lay outside the gene matches. The CDR3 totals 15 residues. The V gene's germline CDR1 is ENHRY and CDR2 SYGVKD. The CDR3 DNA is TGTGCCATGGGGGTAGCGGGAGCATATGGTTACGAGCAGTACTTC. Amino acid sequence: CAMGVAGAYGYEQYF.

This clonotype has only a few counts. The chain employs TRBV5-1 and TRBJ1-1; D not certain. Germline CDR1 SGHRS, CDR2 YFSETQ. V was pared by 5 bases and J by 0 bases, with 8 bases between. The CDR3 runs to 13 residues. CDR3: CASRPHMNTEAFF. CDR3 DNA: TGCGCCAGCAGACCCCACATGAACACTGAAGCTTTCTTT.

This clonotype was seen a handful of times. The chain recombines TRBV7-6 with TRBJ2-1; D is perhaps TRBD2 (6 bases). This CDR3 is 17 amino acids long. V was shortened by 4 bases and J by 0 bases, with 16 bases between the two germline ends. Germline CDR1 reads SGHVS; CDR2 reads FNYEAQ. The CDR3 region has the DNA TGTGCCAGCAGCTCAAAAGCTTCCGGGAGCTCCTACAATGAGCAGTTCTTC. Protein sequence: CASSSKASGSSYNEQFF.

Only a few counts were recorded for this clonotype. The chain carries TRBV9 and TRBJ2-5, with D possibly being TRBD2 (6 bases). V lost 3 bases and J lost 4, with 16 bases in between. This CDR3 has 15 amino acids. Germline loops: CDR1 SGDLS, CDR2 YYNGEE. The CDR3 region has the DNA TGTGCCAGCAGCGCCGGGACTTCCCGGGCAGAGACCCAGTACTTC. Protein: CASSAGTSRAETQYF.

This clonotype was picked up many times. The chain carries TRBV10-3 and TRBJ2-3; 9 positions agree with TRBD2. CDR1 is ENHRY and CDR2 is SYGVKD in the germline V gene. This CDR3 spans 17 amino acids. J gave up 5 bases and V 4 bases, and 13 bases lay outside the gene matches. The CDR3 region is CAISGGISGRSQDTQYF. The CDR3 coding sequence is TGTGCCATCAGTGGAGGGATCAGCGGGAGGTCCCAAGATACGCAGTATTTT.

The V call is TRBV24-1, the J call TRBJ2-3; D is unclear. With 9 bases removed from V and 2 bases from J, the gap between germline ends came to 8 bases. The germline V gene encodes CDR1 KGHDR and CDR2 SFDVKD. This CDR3 is built from 12 residues. In nucleotides, the CDR3 is TGTGCCACCTCCCAGGACACAGATACGCAGTATTTT. Residues: CATSQDTDTQYF.